These T cell receptor beta chains were read from a single sample in a study of T cell responses to AZD1222 COVID-19 vaccine. Repertoires were generated with immunoSEQ multiplex PCR, while TCRdb's copy carries only in-frame clones and drops some. The data show about 150,000 clones, around 90% seen once. The sample here was peripheral blood, taken 28 days after the second AZD1222 dose. These receptor sequences come from an adult who received the AZD1222 COVID-19 vaccine. CDR3s include the opening cysteine and the closing phenylalanine or tryptophan. The D gene is left open where the match is weak. Expanded clones are given a class, and other clones once, few, many or no size at all.

v_call: TRBV6-1; d_call: -; j_call: TRBJ1-5; clone_size: -; cdr3_aa: CASSESGGNQPQHF; cdr3_nt: TGTGCCAGCAGTGAATCGGGCGGCAATCAGCCCCAGCATTTT
v_call: TRBV5-1; d_call: -; j_call: TRBJ2-7; clone_size: few; cdr3_aa: CASSLKQGGNEQYF; cdr3_nt: TGCGCCAGCAGCTTGAAACAGGGCGGTAACGAGCAGTACTTC
v_call: TRBV5-5; d_call: -; j_call: TRBJ1-5; clone_size: -; cdr3_aa: CASSPDLHLLNQPQHF; cdr3_nt: TGTGCCAGCAGCCCGGACCTACACCTCCTGAACCAGCCCCAGCATTTT
v_call: TRBV2; d_call: -; j_call: TRBJ2-6; clone_size: -; cdr3_aa: CASRKGTSSGANVLTF; cdr3_nt: TGTGCCAGCAGAAAGGGAACATCATCCGGGGCCAACGTCCTGACTTTC
v_call: TRBV2; d_call: -; j_call: TRBJ2-5; clone_size: -; cdr3_aa: CASSPGTSETQYF; cdr3_nt: TGTGCCAGCAGTCCCGGGACTTCAGAGACCCAGTACTTC
v_call: TRBV6-5; d_call: TRBD1; j_call: TRBJ1-2; clone_size: -; cdr3_aa: CASSYSTGEHYGYTF; cdr3_nt: TGTGCCAGCAGTTACTCGACAGGGGAGCACTATGGCTACACCTTC
v_call: TRBV6-5; d_call: TRBD2; j_call: TRBJ2-7; clone_size: -; cdr3_aa: CASCSSGGSYEQYF; cdr3_nt: TGTGCCAGCTGTAGTAGCGGGGGGTCCTACGAGCAGTACTTC
v_call: TRBV19; d_call: -; j_call: TRBJ2-7; clone_size: -; cdr3_aa: CASSITGFSSEQYF; cdr3_nt: TGTGCCAGTAGTATAACAGGGTTCTCCTCCGAGCAGTACTTC
v_call: TRBV7-8; d_call: -; j_call: TRBJ2-7; clone_size: -; cdr3_aa: CASSLAPTRDYAYEQYF; cdr3_nt: TGTGCCAGCAGCTTAGCCCCGACAAGGGATTATGCCTACGAGCAGTACTTC
v_call: TRBV4-2; d_call: -; j_call: TRBJ1-2; clone_size: -; cdr3_aa: CASSQVGTDGYTF; cdr3_nt: TGTGCCAGCAGCCAAGTAGGGACGGATGGCTACACCTTC
v_call: TRBV7-8; d_call: -; j_call: TRBJ1-5; clone_size: -; cdr3_aa: CASSSAGGNSNQPQHF; cdr3_nt: TGTGCCAGCAGCTCCGCGGGGGGCAATAGCAATCAGCCCCAGCATTTT
v_call: TRBV12-3/TRBV12-4; d_call: -; j_call: TRBJ2-7; clone_size: -; cdr3_aa: CASSLGGPAEQYF; cdr3_nt: TGTGCCAGCAGTTTAGGGGGCCCCGCCGAGCAGTACTTC
v_call: TRBV7-8; d_call: TRBD2; j_call: TRBJ2-2; clone_size: -; cdr3_aa: CASSFRWEGTGELFF; cdr3_nt: TGTGCCAGCAGCTTTAGGTGGGAGGGCACCGGGGAGCTGTTTTTT
v_call: TRBV5-1; d_call: TRBD2; j_call: TRBJ2-7; clone_size: -; cdr3_aa: CASSLRTPGLATAYEQYF; cdr3_nt: TGCGCCAGCAGCCTACGTACTCCGGGACTAGCGACCGCCTACGAGCAGTACTTC
v_call: TRBV12-3/TRBV12-4; d_call: -; j_call: TRBJ1-2; clone_size: few; cdr3_aa: CASSSLNVGYTF; cdr3_nt: TGTGCCAGCAGTTCGTTGAATGTTGGCTACACCTTC
v_call: TRBV18; d_call: TRBD2; j_call: TRBJ2-3; clone_size: -; cdr3_aa: CASSPRGAGEDTQYF; cdr3_nt: TGTGCCAGCTCACCGCGGGGGGCAGGCGAAGATACGCAGTATTTT
v_call: TRBV3-1/TRBV3-2; d_call: -; j_call: TRBJ1-2; clone_size: -; cdr3_aa: CASSQRQGNYGYTF; cdr3_nt: TGTGCCAGCAGCCAGCGGCAGGGGAACTATGGCTACACCTTC
v_call: TRBV19; d_call: TRBD2; j_call: TRBJ2-1; clone_size: -; cdr3_aa: CASSKRGGNSYNEQFF; cdr3_nt: TGTGCCAGTAGTAAGCGGGGGGGAAACTCCTACAATGAGCAGTTCTTC
v_call: TRBV24-1; d_call: -; j_call: TRBJ1-2; clone_size: -; cdr3_aa: CATSEGPAGGYTF; cdr3_nt: TGTGCCACCAGTGAAGGACCTGCTGGTGGCTACACCTTC
v_call: TRBV6-4; d_call: TRBD2; j_call: TRBJ2-1; clone_size: -; cdr3_aa: CASSDGLADYNEQFF; cdr3_nt: TGTGCCAGCAGTGACGGGCTAGCGGATTACAATGAGCAGTTCTTC
v_call: TRBV29-1; d_call: -; j_call: TRBJ2-1; clone_size: once; cdr3_aa: CSVERWYEQFF; cdr3_nt: TGCAGCGTTGAGCGGTGGTATGAGCAGTTCTTC
v_call: TRBV5-1; d_call: TRBD2; j_call: TRBJ2-3; clone_size: -; cdr3_aa: CASRLAGGTDTQYF; cdr3_nt: TGCGCCAGCAGGTTAGCGGGGGGTACAGATACGCAGTATTTT
v_call: TRBV13; d_call: -; j_call: TRBJ2-3; clone_size: -; cdr3_aa: CASSPGGWGTSTDTQYF; cdr3_nt: TGTGCCAGCAGCCCCGGGGGTTGGGGAACTAGCACAGATACGCAGTATTTT
v_call: TRBV7-9; d_call: TRBD1; j_call: TRBJ1-2; clone_size: few; cdr3_aa: CASSPYKWTGARAHGYTF; cdr3_nt: TGTGCCAGCAGCCCATACAAATGGACAGGAGCTAGAGCTCATGGCTACACCTTC
v_call: TRBV10-1; d_call: -; j_call: TRBJ1-2; clone_size: once; cdr3_aa: CASSDSSAQGQGNYGYTF; cdr3_nt: TGCGCCAGCAGTGATTCCTCCGCCCAGGGGCAGGGTAACTATGGCTACACCTTC
v_call: TRBV3-1/TRBV3-2; d_call: -; j_call: TRBJ1-2; clone_size: few; cdr3_aa: CASIGLNGYTF; cdr3_nt: TGTGCCAGTATTGGACTCAACGGCTACACCTTC
v_call: TRBV7-2; d_call: -; j_call: TRBJ1-2; clone_size: -; cdr3_aa: CASSPLLSYGYTF; cdr3_nt: TGTGCCAGCAGCCCCCTTTTAAGCTATGGCTACACCTTC
v_call: TRBV15; d_call: -; j_call: TRBJ1-1; clone_size: -; cdr3_aa: CATSREGRGNTEAFF; cdr3_nt: TGTGCCACCAGCAGAGAGGGCCGCGGGAACACTGAAGCTTTCTTT
v_call: TRBV2; d_call: -; j_call: TRBJ2-7; clone_size: -; cdr3_aa: CASSEGGLGTLIEQYF; cdr3_nt: TGTGCCAGCAGTGAAGGAGGTCTCGGGACTCTCATCGAGCAGTACTTC
v_call: TRBV19; d_call: -; j_call: TRBJ1-2; clone_size: -; cdr3_aa: CASSIVSAYGYTF; cdr3_nt: TGTGCCAGTAGTATAGTATCGGCCTATGGCTACACCTTC
v_call: TRBV5-1; d_call: -; j_call: TRBJ1-2; clone_size: -; cdr3_aa: CASSFGDSNYGYTF; cdr3_nt: TGCGCCAGCAGCTTTGGCGACAGTAACTATGGCTACACCTTC
v_call: TRBV7-8; d_call: -; j_call: TRBJ1-2; clone_size: -; cdr3_aa: CASSPRGTPFNYGYTF; cdr3_nt: TGTGCCAGCAGCCCGAGGGGGACACCTTTTAACTATGGCTACACCTTC
v_call: TRBV6-5; d_call: TRBD1; j_call: TRBJ2-1; clone_size: few; cdr3_aa: CASSFRVEGANEQFF; cdr3_nt: TGTGCCAGCAGTTTCCGGGTTGAGGGGGCGAATGAGCAGTTCTTC
v_call: TRBV7-9; d_call: -; j_call: TRBJ2-3; clone_size: -; cdr3_aa: CANSQQTVGTDTQYF; cdr3_nt: TGTGCCAACTCCCAGCAAACCGTGGGCACAGATACGCAGTATTTT
v_call: TRBV27; d_call: TRBD1; j_call: TRBJ1-2; clone_size: -; cdr3_aa: CASSLRPGTGGVFEANYGYTF; cdr3_nt: TGTGCCAGCAGTTTACGCCCCGGGACAGGGGGTGTTTTCGAGGCTAACTATGGCTACACCTTC
v_call: TRBV2; d_call: -; j_call: TRBJ2-5; clone_size: -; cdr3_aa: CASIAEVGETQYF; cdr3_nt: TGTGCCAGCATTGCCGAGGTGGGAGAGACCCAGTACTTC
v_call: TRBV19; d_call: -; j_call: TRBJ1-1; clone_size: -; cdr3_aa: CASSIDRGMNTEAFF; cdr3_nt: TGTGCCAGTAGTATAGATCGGGGCATGAACACTGAAGCTTTCTTT
v_call: TRBV7-9; d_call: TRBD1; j_call: TRBJ2-7; clone_size: -; cdr3_aa: CASSVPGQRAYEQYF; cdr3_nt: TGTGCCAGCAGCGTGCCGGGACAGAGAGCCTACGAGCAGTACTTC
v_call: TRBV19; d_call: -; j_call: TRBJ1-5; clone_size: -; cdr3_aa: CASSISWGSNQPQHF; cdr3_nt: TGTGCCAGTAGTATAAGCTGGGGCAGCAATCAGCCCCAGCATTTT
v_call: TRBV30; d_call: TRBD1; j_call: TRBJ1-6; clone_size: -; cdr3_aa: CAEGQGNSPLHF; cdr3_nt: TGTGCCGAAGGACAGGGTAATTCACCCCTCCACTTT
v_call: TRBV7-2; d_call: -; j_call: TRBJ2-5; clone_size: -; cdr3_aa: CASTSQGGKLTQYF; cdr3_nt: TGTGCCAGCACCTCCCAGGGGGGGAAATTGACCCAGTACTTC
v_call: TRBV6-5; d_call: TRBD1; j_call: TRBJ2-7; clone_size: once; cdr3_aa: CASSPGTASSYEQYF; cdr3_nt: TGTGCCAGCAGCCCCGGGACAGCAAGCTCCTACGAGCAGTACTTC
v_call: TRBV25-1; d_call: -; j_call: TRBJ2-3; clone_size: once; cdr3_aa: CASSELDSSRTDTQYF; cdr3_nt: TGTGCCAGCAGTGAACTGGACAGTTCCCGCACAGATACGCAGTATTTT
v_call: TRBV7-2; d_call: TRBD2; j_call: TRBJ2-7; clone_size: -; cdr3_aa: CASLQQSGGPWEQYF; cdr3_nt: TGTGCCAGCCTACAGCAATCGGGGGGGCCCTGGGAGCAGTACTTC
v_call: TRBV19; d_call: TRBD1; j_call: TRBJ1-1; clone_size: once; cdr3_aa: CASSRGPGQGISTEAFF; cdr3_nt: TGTGCCAGTAGTCGGGGCCCGGGACAGGGAATAAGCACTGAAGCTTTCTTT
v_call: TRBV4-1; d_call: TRBD1; j_call: TRBJ2-3; clone_size: -; cdr3_aa: CASSYRTGQTISTDTQYF; cdr3_nt: TGCGCCAGCAGCTACAGGACAGGCCAGACTATTAGCACAGATACGCAGTATTTT
v_call: TRBV27; d_call: -; j_call: TRBJ1-2; clone_size: -; cdr3_aa: CASSLKPAGYGYTF; cdr3_nt: TGTGCCAGCAGTTTAAAGCCCGCAGGGTATGGCTACACCTTC
v_call: TRBV9; d_call: -; j_call: TRBJ1-1; clone_size: -; cdr3_aa: CASSPRGTEAFF; cdr3_nt: TGTGCCAGCAGCCCTAGGGGGACTGAAGCTTTCTTT
v_call: TRBV18; d_call: TRBD2; j_call: TRBJ2-7; clone_size: -; cdr3_aa: CASSPPAGGLYEQYF; cdr3_nt: TGTGCCAGCTCACCACCGGCGGGGGGGCTCTACGAGCAGTACTTC
v_call: TRBV7-2; d_call: -; j_call: TRBJ1-2; clone_size: once; cdr3_aa: CASSLNRGGNYGYTF; cdr3_nt: TGTGCCAGCAGCTTGAATAGGGGAGGAAACTATGGCTACACCTTC
v_call: TRBV9; d_call: -; j_call: TRBJ2-1; clone_size: -; cdr3_aa: CASSVWEVGSSGQFF; cdr3_nt: TGTGCCAGCAGCGTTTGGGAGGTAGGAAGCTCTGGACAGTTCTTC
v_call: TRBV12-3/TRBV12-4; d_call: TRBD1; j_call: TRBJ2-5; clone_size: -; cdr3_aa: CASSQAGTVYF; cdr3_nt: TGTGCCAGCAGTCAAGCCGGGACAGTGTACTTC
v_call: TRBV9; d_call: -; j_call: TRBJ1-4; clone_size: once; cdr3_aa: CASSVEEGKLFF; cdr3_nt: TGTGCCAGCAGCGTAGAGGAGGGAAAACTGTTTTTT
v_call: TRBV4-2; d_call: -; j_call: TRBJ2-1; clone_size: -; cdr3_aa: CASSKSIERAHNEQFF; cdr3_nt: TGTGCCAGCAGCAAATCAATAGAGCGGGCTCACAATGAGCAGTTCTTC